This T cell receptor beta chain was sequenced in a study of blood T cell repertoires in COVID-19. Study-wide background: The analysed material was cDNA or gDNA that came from T cells, B-cell-depleted T cells, or PBMCs.

Original processing methods: Estimates of nucleated cell counts were drawn from the amplification of reference gene primers. Sequencing was performed with immunoSEQ multiplex PCR; in TCRdb, only in-frame clones are kept and a portion is missing. The DNA gave D and trimming, while V, J and clone size come from that table. This table holds fewer than 250,000 clones, roughly four fifths found once. Germline assignment: CDR1 KGHSH and CDR2 LQKENI. V lost 3 bases, J lost 0 bases, and 8 bases lay in between. The CDR3 length is 14 residues. The sample taken for sequencing was peripheral blood. The TCR was taken from a woman aged 70-85 years with acute or convalescent COVID-19. V is TRBV18 and J is TRBJ1-1, with D possibly TRBD1 on 5 matching bases. The CDR3 DNA is TGTGCCAGCTCACCGCTGACAGTGAACACTGAAGCTTTCTTT. It encodes CASSPLTVNTEAFF.